This is a list of T cell receptor beta chains from one sample in a study of cytomegalovirus exposure and HLA in healthy donors. Sequenced by immunoSEQ multiplex PCR; TCRdb stores in-frame clones only, minus some. The repertoire holds about 130,000 clones, with around four fifths as singletons. The sequenced sample was PBMCs. These receptor sequences come from a man aged 25 to 40 in good health and CMV-seronegative. The CDR3 runs from the conserved cysteine through the conserved F or W. A D gene is named only where the DNA matches it firmly. Some rows have no size entry. The others give once, few or many, or a class for an expanded clone.

size	V	J	D	CDR3	DNA
NA	TRBV27	TRBJ2-7	TRBD1	CASSFWDRVGEQYF	TGTGCCAGCTCCTTCTGGGACAGGGTGGGCGAGCAGTACTTC
NA	TRBV7-8	TRBJ2-3	NA	CASSFNPTSWTDTQYF	TGTGCCAGCAGCTTTAACCCGACTAGTTGGACAGATACGCAGTATTTT
NA	TRBV6-6	TRBJ1-1	NA	CASSYIVNTEAFF	TGTGCCAGCAGTTATATAGTGAACACTGAAGCTTTCTTT
NA	TRBV7-6	TRBJ2-5	NA	CASSLAIASETQYF	TGTGCCAGCAGCTTAGCAATAGCGTCGGAGACCCAGTACTTC
NA	TRBV6-6	TRBJ1-4	NA	CASSSILGGRNEKLFF	TGTGCCAGCAGTTCAATCCTTGGAGGACGAAATGAAAAACTGTTTTTT
NA	TRBV4-1	TRBJ2-5	TRBD2	CASSQELAGGIGETQYF	TGCGCCAGCAGCCAGGAACTAGCGGGGGGAATTGGGGAGACCCAGTACTTC
NA	TRBV10-3	TRBJ2-5	TRBD2	CAISGRLAGGNTQYF	TGTGCCATCAGTGGGAGACTAGCGGGGGGGAACACCCAGTACTTC
NA	TRBV7-3	TRBJ2-1	TRBD2	CASAPGLAGNNEQFF	TGTGCCAGCGCGCCGGGACTAGCGGGAAACAATGAGCAGTTCTTC
NA	TRBV15	TRBJ1-2	TRBD1	CATSRKSGTGIHYGYTF	TGTGCCACCAGCAGAAAGAGCGGGACAGGGATTCACTATGGCTACACCTTC
NA	TRBV7-9	TRBJ2-2	NA	CASSLPSNRAGELFF	TGTGCCAGCAGCTTACCTTCGAACAGGGCCGGGGAGCTGTTTTTT
NA	TRBV7-9	TRBJ1-3	TRBD1	CASSSAGTGRPLGNTIYF	TGTGCCAGCAGCTCGGCCGGGACAGGGAGGCCCCTGGGAAACACCATATATTTT
NA	TRBV19	TRBJ1-4	NA	CASMGWENEKLFF	TGTGCCAGTATGGGGTGGGAGAATGAAAAACTGTTTTTT
NA	TRBV10-3	TRBJ2-1	TRBD1	CAISEGQGRYNEQFF	TGTGCCATCAGTGAGGGACAGGGTCGGTACAATGAGCAGTTCTTC
NA	TRBV6-1	TRBJ1-6	NA	CASSATIGVYNSPLHF	TGTGCCAGCAGTGCAACGATTGGAGTATATAATTCACCCCTCCACTTT
NA	TRBV6-1	TRBJ1-5	NA	CASSEASGVAQHF	TGTGCCAGCAGTGAAGCTTCCGGGGTGGCCCAGCATTTT
NA	TRBV23-1	TRBJ2-4	TRBD1	CASSQGQGERAKNIQYF	TGCGCCAGCAGTCAAGGACAGGGGGAAAGGGCCAAAAACATTCAGTACTTC
NA	TRBV6-5	TRBJ2-2	NA	CASSYGAPRVTGELFF	TGTGCCAGCAGTTACGGGGCACCTCGGGTCACCGGGGAGCTGTTTTTT
NA	TRBV5-1	TRBJ2-7	TRBD1	CASSLGRTGTTYEQYF	TGCGCCAGCAGCTTGGGAAGGACAGGTACTACCTACGAGCAGTACTTC
NA	TRBV29-1	TRBJ2-1	TRBD1	CSALRFGQGNNEQFF	TGCAGCGCCTTGCGCTTTGGACAGGGAAACAATGAGCAGTTCTTC
once	TRBV2	TRBJ1-2	NA	CASSEMPGSGGYTF	TGTGCCAGCAGTGAAATGCCGGGAAGCGGCGGCTACACCTTC
once	TRBV7-9	TRBJ2-6	NA	CASSHSSGANVLTF	TGTGCCAGCAGCCATAGCTCTGGGGCCAACGTCCTGACTTTC
NA	TRBV19	TRBJ2-7	TRBD1	CASSIAGQGYYEQYF	TGTGCCAGTAGTATAGCCGGACAGGGGTACTACGAGCAGTACTTC
NA	TRBV6-6	TRBJ2-1	TRBD1	CASSYGQDRGSNEQFF	TGTGCCAGCAGTTACGGTCAGGACAGGGGGAGTAATGAGCAGTTCTTC
NA	TRBV5-6	TRBJ2-1	TRBD2	CASSLGTSGSYNEQFF	TGTGCCAGCAGCTTGGGGACTAGCGGGAGTTACAATGAGCAGTTCTTC
few	TRBV6-5	TRBJ1-2	NA	CASSYVALGGYGYTF	TGTGCCAGCAGTTACGTGGCCCTAGGGGGCTATGGCTACACCTTC
NA	TRBV6-1	TRBJ2-7	TRBD2	CASSEFGGSSYEQYF	TGTGCCAGCAGTGAATTCGGGGGGAGCTCCTACGAGCAGTACTTC
NA	TRBV6-6	TRBJ2-7	NA	CASRDYYEQYF	TGTGCCAGCAGGGACTACTACGAGCAGTACTTC
NA	TRBV5-1	TRBJ2-3	TRBD2	CASSLGREGRIDTQYF	TGCGCCAGCAGCTTGGGCCGGGAGGGCCGTATAGATACGCAGTATTTT
NA	TRBV6-1	TRBJ1-5	TRBD1	CASSGLGQGAIKPQHF	TGTGCCAGCAGTGGCCTGGGACAGGGGGCTATTAAGCCCCAGCATTTT
NA	TRBV7-2	TRBJ2-3	TRBD2	CASSPTSVLDTQYF	TGTGCCAGCAGCCCGACTAGCGTCCTTGATACGCAGTATTTT
NA	TRBV9	TRBJ2-5	NA	CASSPGTQQETQYF	TGTGCCAGCAGCCCCGGGACACAACAAGAGACCCAGTACTTC
NA	TRBV12-2	TRBJ1-2	NA	CASRLVLTRAKGYTF	TGTGCAAGTCGCTTAGTGCTTACGAGGGCGAAGGGCTACACCTTC
NA	TRBV18	TRBJ1-5	NA	CASSPLARQPQHF	TGTGCCAGCTCACCGCTCGCTAGACAGCCCCAGCATTTT